The 29 T cell receptor delta chains listed next were all sequenced from one sample in a study of gamma-delta chains in newborns, infants, children. TCRdb applied CATT to the reads for clone calling. The sample holds about 4,900 delta-chain clones; around 3.9% are singletons and the top ten take 6.5% to 9.5%. The source material was blood. The source is a child who was a newborn, infant or young child, either healthy, febrile or measles-vaccinated (not recorded which).

Remarks on this clone: This DNA's translation and the protein TCRdb lists, from a much larger clone, do not match at residue 13, likely due to a read error; the protein shown is translated from the DNA. This chain links TRDV3 with TRDJ3; 11 bases are shared with TRDD3. Per germline, CDR1 TVYSNPD and CDR2 GDNSRS (reference sequence). The CDR3 consists of 19 residues. The CDR3 coding sequence is TGTGCCTTTGGCCCTGGGGGATACCGAGGCTCCTGGGGCACCCGACAGATGTTTTTC. Its translation is CAFGPGGYRGSWGTRQMFF.

This clone was picked up a small number of times. This probably arose from a read error, given a far larger clone one base away. The CDR3 DNA is TGTGCTCTTGGGGAAGGCGGGGCCACCTTCTATTCCTATCCTACTGGGGATGACTCCCGGGACACCCGACAGATGTTTTTC. It codes for CALGEGGATFYSYPTGDDSRDTRQMFF. The V call is TRDV1, the J call TRDJ3; D may be TRDD3 (7 bases). CDR1 and CDR2 from the germline V gene are TSWWSYY and QGS. The length of the CDR3 is 27 residues.

Comment on this clone: One base away lies a much larger clone, so this may be a sequencing read error. The sample holds other DNA sequences that translate to the same CDR3. The V call is TRAV29/DV5, the J call TRDJ1; TRDD3 might be the D (7 bases). Germline CDR1 NSMFDY, CDR2 ISSIKDK. The CDR3 sequence is 21 residues long. Trimming pared 5 bases from V and 0 bases from J, leaving 35 bases between. CDR3 loop: CAASGFLHSNDWGSHTDKLIF. In DNA form, the CDR3 reads TGTGCAGCCAGTGGCTTCCTCCACTCCAATGACTGGGGATCCCACACCGATAAACTCATCTTT.

On this clone itself: This DNA translates differently at residue 13 from the TCRdb protein, which is that of a much larger clone; a read error is likely, and the protein shown is the DNA's own translation. The rearrangement joins TRDV1 to TRDJ1, with D perhaps given as TRDD2 or TRDD3 (5 bases each). Germline CDR1 reads TSWWSYY; CDR2 reads QGS. The V end was cut by 4 bases, the J end by 4 bases, with 25 bases between. The CDR3 is made up of 18 amino acids. The CDR3 loop is CALGAILAGPSYIDKLIF. The DNA of the CDR3 is TGTGCTCTTGGGGCCATACTGGCTGGCCCTTCGTACATCGATAAACTCATCTTT.

This clone was observed a few times. This clone may be a read error of a much larger clone one base away. In the same sample, other DNA sequences code for this CDR3. The chain joins TRDV1 to TRDJ3; 12 bases align to TRDD3. CDR3 size: 28 residues. CDR1 TSWWSYY and CDR2 QGS come from the germline V gene. CDR3 in DNA: TGTGCTCTTGGGGAACACTGGCCTTCCTACGAGGACGGTACTGGGGGATACCCCAGCTCCTGGGACACCCGGCAGATGTTTTTC. This codes for CALGEHWPSYEDGTGGYPSSWDTRQMFF.

The table lists this clone with a few counts. The TCRdb record carries a much larger clone's protein, which differs from this DNA's translation at residue 9; a read error is the likely cause, and the protein listed here is the DNA translation. CDR3 coding DNA: TGTGCTCTTGGTCCCCACCACTGGTGGATACGGAATAAACTCATCTTT. Translated: CALGPHHWWIRNKLIF. The chain couples TRDV1 to TRDJ1; 7 bases are shared with TRDD3. The germline V gene encodes CDR1 TSWWSYY and CDR2 QGS. V shed 6 bases and J 6 bases; nucleotides not matched to a gene: 16. The CDR3 runs to 16 residues.

This clone was counted a few times. The TCRdb record carries a much larger clone's protein, which differs from this DNA's translation at residue 14; a read error is the likely cause, and the protein listed here is the DNA translation. The chain joins TRDV2 to TRDJ3, with TRDD3 matching over 8 bases. The CDR3 has 19 amino acids. Germline V gives CDR1 GEAIGNYY, CDR2 EKD. CDR3 sequence: CACDDKGILSSWDIRQMFF. CDR3 DNA: TGTGCCTGTGACGATAAGGGGATACTGAGCTCCTGGGACATCCGACAGATGTTTTTC.

This clone is deemed medium-sized. The chain couples TRDV1 to TRDJ3; TRDD3 matches 11 bases. Germline CDR1 is TSWWSYY and CDR2 is QGS. J lost 0 bases, V lost 1 base, and 17 bases had no gene match. The CDR3 has 24 residues. As DNA, the CDR3 is TGTGCTCTTGGGGAACGACGAGGCTATCTGGGGGATACATGGAGCTCCTGGGACACCCGACAGATGTTTTTC. This encodes CALGERRGYLGDTWSSWDTRQMFF.

This clone was seen only a few times. Since a much larger clone is just one base distant, this may be a read error. Distinct nucleotide sequences in the sample also encode this CDR3. The chain recombines TRDV2 with TRDJ3; TRDD3 matches at 9 bases. Germline V CDR1 and CDR2: GEAIGNYY, EKD. This CDR3 spans 19 amino acids. Here the CDR3 reads CACDTGDTRSSWDTRQMFF. The DNA for the CDR3 is TGTGCCTGCGACACCGGGGATACGAGGAGCTCCTGGGACACCCGACAGATGTTTTTC.

In this sample, this clone turned up a few times. A much larger clone differs by one base, so this may be a read error. This CDR3 is also generated by other DNA sequences in the sample. V usage is TRDV1 and J usage is TRDJ1; TRDD3 agrees at 9 bases. This CDR3 region has 20 residues. In germline, CDR1 is TSWWSYY, CDR2 QGS. CDR3 sequence (DNA): TGTGCTCTCGGGGAACGGATCCTTCGCTATTCTGGGGGATACACCGATAAACTCATCTTT. Translation gives CALGERILRYSGGYTDKLIF.

On this clone itself: At one end the junction does not follow the germline gene, possibly because of a read error. The chain has TRDV1 and TRDJ1, with 13 bases fitting TRDD3. CDR3 length: 18 residues. CDR1 and CDR2 (germline): TSWWSYY, QGS. CDR3 coding DNA: TGTGCTCTTGGGGAACTCGCTACTGGGGGATACGTCGCCGATCAACTCATCTTT. Translated, it gives CALGELATGGYVADQLIF.

This clone is deemed medium-sized (0.01 to 0.1%). The CDR3 coding sequence is TGTGCTCTTGGGGAACTAGGGGGGGGACCGACAGCACAACTCTTCTTT. It specifies CALGELGGGPTAQLFF. The rearrangement uses TRDV1 and TRDJ2; tentative D call: TRDD3 (6 bases). V gave up 0 bases and J gave up 4 bases, with 12 bases separating them. This CDR3 is built from 16 residues. Germline assignment: CDR1 TSWWSYY and CDR2 QGS.

Points on this clone: This likely reflects a read error, since a far larger clone is one base away. The sample carries other DNA sequences with the same CDR3. The chain has TRDV1 and TRDJ2, with 11 positions matching TRDD3. Unmatched junction bases numbered 13, after V lost 0 bases and J lost 1 base. The CDR3 loop spans 21 amino acids. In germline, CDR1 is TSWWSYY, CDR2 QGS. The CDR3 region has the DNA TGTGCTCTTGGGGAACTAGAAGGTTCATACTGGGGGATATTTTTGACAGCACAACTCTTCTTT. It translates to CALGELEGSYWGIFLTAQLFF.

Worth noting for this clone: The TCRdb record carries a much larger clone's protein, which differs from this DNA's translation at residue 10; a read error is the likely cause, and the protein listed here is the DNA translation. The V gene is TRAV29/DV5, the J gene TRDJ1; 10 positions agree with TRDD3. This CDR3 has 18 amino acids. V was clipped by 3 bases and J by 2 bases; unmatched bases: 16. CDR1 and CDR2 (germline): NSMFDY, ISSIKDK. This CDR3 is CAAISSYWGMGGTDKLIF. The CDR3 DNA reads as TGTGCAGCAATATCCTCGTACTGGGGGATGGGGGGGACCGATAAACTCATCTTT.

In this sample, this clone turned up a few times. A much larger clone differs from this one at a single base, so this may be a read error. The same CDR3 is also encoded by other DNA sequences in this sample. The V call is TRDV1, the J call TRDJ1, with a tentative D call TRDD3 (6 bases). The CDR3 spans 23 residues. V lost 0 bases to trimming and J lost 0 bases, with 32 bases between them. Per the germline V gene, CDR1 is TSWWSYY and CDR2 is QGS. CDR3 loop: CALGELPTGVLGEIRYHTDKLIF. DNA for the CDR3: TGTGCTCTTGGGGAACTCCCCACGGGAGTACTGGGAGAGATTAGGTACCACACCGATAAACTCATCTTT.

This clone was picked up a small number of times. TCRdb's listed protein matches a much larger clone and diverges from this DNA's translation at residue 6, likely through a read error; the protein shown comes from the DNA. The rearrangement uses TRAV29/DV5 and TRDJ1; the D gene is possibly TRDD2 (7 bases). The CDR3 covers 16 residues. Germline-derived CDR1 and CDR2 are NSMFDY and ISSIKDK. Trimming took 2 bases from V and 0 from J, leaving 17 bases between them. The CDR3 DNA reads TGTGCAGCAAGTCTCATTCCTACTGGGTACACCGATAAACTCATCTTT. The encoded protein is CAASLIPTGYTDKLIF.

Note on this clone: Possible read error: a much larger clone is one base away. The chain carries TRDV1 and TRDJ3; D might be TRDD3 (6 bases). This CDR3 has 22 residues. Germline CDR1 TSWWSYY, CDR2 QGS. The CDR3 region has the DNA TGTGCTCCTGGGGAACTTTTGAGGGGACCGGGACTAAGCTCCTGGGACACCCGACAGATGTTTTTC. Its translation is CAPGELLRGPGLSSWDTRQMFF.

Notes on this clone: A read error is likely here: a far larger clone is one base away. Other DNA sequences from this sample encode an identical CDR3 as well. V usage is TRDV2 and J usage is TRDJ2; 8 bases align to TRDD3. The CDR3 sequence is 15 residues long. CDR1 and CDR2 (germline): GEAIGNYY, EKD. The CDR3 DNA reads TGTGCCTGCGACACCGGGGGATATTTGACAGCACAACTCTTCTTT. Its translation: CACDTGGYLTAQLFF.

A few counts support this clone. The protein TCRdb gives is from a much larger clone and does not agree with this DNA's translation at residue 14, likely a read error; the protein shown here comes from the DNA. The chain links TRDV1 to TRDJ1; TRDD3 agrees at 9 bases. Germline assignment: CDR1 TSWWSYY and CDR2 QGS. This CDR3 has 17 residues. CDR3: CALGDKVLGGYTDRLIF. As DNA, the CDR3 is TGTGCTCTTGGGGACAAGGTGCTGGGGGGATACACCGATAGACTCATCTTT.

Points on this clone: This likely stems from a read error, as it lies one base from a far larger clone. V gene TRDV2 combines with J gene TRDJ3, with 7 bases fitting TRDD3. The V and J ends lost 3 bases and 3 bases, in that order; junction bases with no gene match: 19. From germline, CDR1 is GEAIGNYY and CDR2 EKD. The CDR3 is made up of 21 amino acids. This CDR3 reads CACDGLSGGPLYDWDTRQMFF. In DNA, the CDR3 is TGTGCCTGTGACGGACTTTCTGGGGGGCCCCTGTACGACTGGGACACCCGACAGATGTTTTTC.

This clone was picked up a small number of times. A much larger clonotype is one base distant, so this may be a read error. Additional DNA sequences in this sample encode the identical CDR3. This chain uses TRDV2 with TRDJ1; 13 bases are shared with TRDD3. From germline, CDR1 is GEAIGNYY and CDR2 EKD. CDR3 length equals 20 residues. In DNA, the CDR3 is TGTGCCTGTGACACCGGTAGATTTACTGGGGGATACGCTTACACCGACAAACTCATCTTT. It is translated as CACDTGRFTGGYAYTDKLIF.

This clone is medium-sized. Distinct nucleotide sequences in the sample also encode this CDR3. The CDR3 coding sequence is TGTGCTCTTGGGGAACTCCCCACGGGAGTACTGGGGGAGATTAGGTACCACACCGATAAACTCATCTTT. It specifies CALGELPTGVLGEIRYHTDKLIF. The gene calls are TRDV1 and TRDJ1; 9 nucleotides match TRDD3. Trimming removed 0 bases from V and 0 bases from J; junction bases left unmatched: 23. Germline V gene lookup returns CDR1 TSWWSYY and CDR2 QGS. The CDR3 consists of 23 residues.

Only a few counts were recorded for this clone. TCRdb shows a much larger clone's protein in place of this DNA's translation, and the two differ at residue 9, likely through a read error; the protein shown is translated from the DNA. V usage is TRDV2 and J usage is TRDJ3; D ambiguous. The CDR3 is 16 residues long. V was cut by 0 bases and J by 6 bases, with 11 bases left in between. The germline V gene has CDR1 GEAIGNYY and CDR2 EKD. CDR3: CACDTAPGSDTRQMFF. CDR3 nucleotide sequence: TGTGCCTGTGACACCGCCCCTGGCTCGGACACCCGACAGATGTTTTTC.

This clone was counted a few times. A much larger clone differs by one base, so this may be a read error. The chain combines TRDV2 with TRDJ3; 12 bases agree with TRDD3. Germline assignment: CDR1 GEAIGNYY and CDR2 EKD. CDR3 length: 22 residues. V lost 0 bases and J lost 0; bases outside the gene matches: 11. In nucleotides, the CDR3 is TGTGCCTGTGACACCAGTTACGGTACTGGGGGATACAGCTCCTGGGACACCCGACAGATGTTTTTC. The encoded protein is CACDTSYGTGGYSSWDTRQMFF.

Of note for this clone: The protein held in TCRdb is that of a much larger clone and does not match this DNA's translation at residue 13, likely because of a read error; the protein shown is translated from the DNA. This chain joins TRDV2 and TRDJ3; D gene unclear. The CDR3 loop spans 20 amino acids. The germline V gene has CDR1 GEAIGNYY and CDR2 EKD. CDR3 coding DNA: TGTGCCTGTGACACCGTCAAGGAGGGGCAAAGCTCCCGGGACACCCGACAGATGTTTTTC. Its translation: CACDTVKEGQSSRDTRQMFF.

This clone occurred a few times. The translation of this DNA and the TCRdb protein of a much larger clone differ at residue 6, probably owing to a read error; the protein shown here is translated from the DNA. This chain uses TRDV1 with TRDJ1, with 11 bases matching TRDD3. Per germline, CDR1 TSWWSYY and CDR2 QGS. This CDR3 is 16 amino acids long. The junction had 10 bases not matched to a gene; V was cut back by 2 bases and J by 8 bases. In DNA, the CDR3 is TGTGCTCTTGGGGAAATCAGTACTGGGGGATATGGAAAACTCATCTTT. Encoded protein: CALGEISTGGYGKLIF.

Turning to this clone: The likely explanation is a read error, given a far larger clone one base away. Other DNA sequences in this specimen translate into the identical CDR3. The J gene is TRDJ1, the V gene TRDV1; TRDD3 matches 12 bases. CDR1 is TSWWSYY and CDR2 is QGS in the germline V gene. Unmatched junction bases numbered 10, after V lost 0 bases and J lost 2 bases. CDR3 length equals 19 residues. Here the CDR3 reads CALGELKVWGIRGTDKLIF. CDR3 nucleotide sequence: TGTGCTCTTGGGGAACTAAAGGTCTGGGGGATACGAGGGACCGATAAACTCATCTTT.

This clone is medium-sized by share. Being one base from a much bigger clone, this may be a read error. Within the sample, other DNA sequences also encode this same CDR3. The rearrangement uses TRDV2 and TRDJ3; 7 bases line up with TRDD3. This CDR3 contains 18 residues. The junction had 4 bases not matched to a gene; V was cut back by 0 bases and J by 0 bases. Germline V gives CDR1 GEAIGNYY, CDR2 EKD. The CDR3 is CACDTGGSSSWDTRQMFF. The CDR3 coding sequence is TGTGCCTGTGACACCGGGGGATCCAGCTCCTGGGACACCCGACAGATGTTTTTC.

About this clone: With only one base between it and a far larger clone, this is likely a read error. V usage is TRDV2 and J usage is TRDJ3; 10 bases match TRDD3. Trimming removed 3 bases from V and 0 bases from J; junction bases left unmatched: 4. The CDR3 extends over 18 amino acids. Germline assignment: CDR1 GEAIGNYY and CDR2 EKD. CDR3 DNA: TGTGCCTGTGACGCCGCTGGGGGATACTCCTGGGACACCCGACAGATGTTTTTC. It specifies CACDAAGGYSWDTRQMFF.